The clone carrying this T cell receptor beta chain was counted many times. The data belong to a study of T cells in Graves' hyperthyroidism and ophthalmopathy. Trimming pared 5 bases from V and 3 bases from J, leaving 4 bases between. The length of the CDR3 is 12 residues. TCR beta CDR3 sequences were amplified from RNA transcripts. With the HTBI primer set, the TCR CDR3 went through a first round of RT-PCR. In TCRdb, the multiplex PCR reads were re-called with MiXCR into one record per CDR3 protein. The sample holds about 520,000 distinct CDR3 sequences, around a quarter seen once. This chain connects TRBV12-3 or TRBV12-4 to TRBJ2-2; D is ambiguous. The sequencing input was blood. This clonotype was sampled from a woman younger than 45 with Graves' ophthalmopathy. In nucleotides, the CDR3 is TGTGCCAGCAGTCAGGACACCGGGGAGCTGTTTTTT. Protein sequence: CASSQDTGELFF.